The 30 T cell receptor beta chains below come from one sample, sequenced in a study of blood T cell repertoires in COVID-19. This table comes from immunoSEQ multiplex PCR, and its TCRdb copy is limited to in-frame clones, with some not included. The sample has some 290,000 clones, approximately 91% seen once. The sample comprised PBMCs or T cells enriched from blood (not recorded which). The receptors come from a woman aged 40 to 50 with acute COVID-19.

This rearrangement joins TRBV27 to TRBJ2-1; D is perhaps TRBD2 (5 bases). The germline V and J ends were trimmed by 11 bases and 4 bases, with 18 bases remaining between them. Germline V lookup: CDR1 MNHEY, CDR2 SMNVEV (reference sequence). The CDR3 has 14 residues. The CDR3: CARQFRGLYNEQFF. The CDR3 nucleotides read TGTGCCCGCCAGTTTCGGGGATTATACAATGAGCAGTTCTTC.

This sequence joins TRBV5-6 and TRBJ1-5; 8 bases are shared with TRBD1. The germline CDR1 and CDR2 sequences are SGHDT and YYEEEE. The trim removed 3 bases at V and 7 bases at J, leaving 9 bases unmatched. This CDR3 comprises 15 residues. The CDR3: CASSWGDRGGQPQHF. Written as DNA, the CDR3 is TGTGCCAGCAGCTGGGGCGACAGGGGTGGCCAGCCCCAGCATTTT.

This clone was observed once. V usage is TRBV30 and J usage is TRBJ2-4; 7 bases match TRBD2. V gave up 1 base and J gave up 8 bases; unmatched junction bases: 5. This CDR3 is built from 13 residues. Germline loops: CDR1 GTSNPN, CDR2 SVGIG (reference sequence). For the CDR3, the DNA is TGTGCCTGGAGTGAGGGCGGGAGTTACATTCAGTACTTC. Its translation: CAWSEGGSYIQYF.

This chain links TRBV6-2 or TRBV6-3 with TRBJ2-3, with D perhaps TRBD2 (6 bases). The CDR3 extends over 16 amino acids. Germline loops: CDR1 MNHEY, CDR2 SVGEGT. V lost 0 bases, J lost 5 bases, and 15 bases lay in between. This CDR3 is CASSYSLGRQVDTQYF. The CDR3 DNA reads TGTGCCAGCAGTTACTCCCTCGGGAGACAAGTAGATACGCAGTATTTT.

The chain combines TRBV6-4 with TRBJ1-6, with TRBD1 identical over 7 bases. Germline trimming cut 7 bases from V and 7 bases from J; bases unmatched to any gene: 1. From germline, CDR1 is MRHNA and CDR2 SNTAGT. This CDR3 region has 12 residues. The CDR3 spells CASTRGNSPLHF. CDR3 in DNA: TGTGCCAGCACCAGGGGGAATTCACCCCTCCACTTT.

This sequence joins TRBV28 and TRBJ2-7; 13 bases map to TRBD2. This CDR3 has 15 amino acids. Per germline, CDR1 MDHEN and CDR2 SYDVKM. After removal of 5 bases from V and 1 base from J, the junction contained 2 bases not matched to a gene. CDR3 protein: CASSQTSGRSYEQYF. The DNA for the CDR3 is TGTGCCAGCAGTCAGACTAGCGGGAGGTCCTACGAGCAGTACTTC. Full variable domain (rest looked up from reference TRBV28 and TRBJ2-7): DVKVTQSSRYLVKRTGEKVFLECVQDMDHENMFWYRQDPGLGLRLIYFSYDVKMKEKGDIPEGYSVSREKKERFSLILESASTNQTSMYLCASSQTSGRSYEQYFGPGTRLTVT.

The chain couples TRBV7-2 to TRBJ1-2, with 8 bases identical to TRBD1. The CDR3 is made up of 13 amino acids. The V gene's germline CDR1 is SGHTA and CDR2 FQGNSA. V dropped 3 bases and J dropped 6; count of bases not matched to a gene: 3. The chain's CDR3 is CASSFHRGNGYTF. The CDR3 DNA follows: TGTGCCAGCAGCTTCCACAGGGGGAATGGCTACACCTTC. The full variable domain, completed using reference TRBV7-2 and TRBJ1-2, is GAGVSQSPSNKVTEKGKDVELRCDPISGHTALYWYRQSLGQGLEFLIYFQGNSAPDKSGLPSDRFSAERTGGSVSTLTIQRTQQEDSAVYLCASSFHRGNGYTFGSGTRLTVV.

The chain is built from TRBV24-1 and TRBJ2-2, with D possibly matching TRBD2 (6 bases). CDR1 is KGHDR, CDR2 SFDVKD, per germline. The CDR3 contains 12 residues. The V end lost 8 bases, the J end lost 6 bases, and 9 bases lay between the germline ends. This chain's CDR3 is CATTPGAGELFF. CDR3 in DNA: TGTGCCACCACGCCGGGGGCCGGGGAGCTGTTTTTT.

V usage is TRBV24-1 and J usage is TRBJ2-5; maybe TRBD2 (6 bases). Per the germline V gene, CDR1 is KGHDR and CDR2 is SFDVKD. V shed 3 bases and J shed 5 bases, with 12 bases lying between them. This CDR3 is 14 amino acids long. The CDR3 region is CATSDAQRAETQYF. CDR3 bases: TGTGCCACCAGTGATGCCCAGCGGGCGGAGACCCAGTACTTC.

The rearrangement joins TRBV9 to TRBJ2-3; 7 bases match TRBD1. CDR1 and CDR2 from the germline V gene are SGDLS and YYNGEE. There are 17 residues in the CDR3. V lost 0 bases, J lost 2 bases, and 9 bases stayed unmatched. Here the CDR3 reads CASSVDLGDRNTDTQYF. Here the CDR3 DNA reads TGTGCCAGCAGCGTAGACTTGGGGGACAGAAACACAGATACGCAGTATTTT.

The V and J genes are TRBV24-1 and TRBJ1-5, with 9 bases fitting TRBD1. This CDR3 contains 16 residues. V was pared by 2 bases and J by 3 bases, with 4 bases of the junction left unmatched. CDR1 KGHDR and CDR2 SFDVKD come from the germline V gene. CDR3 sequence: CATSDSRTGVNQPQHF. The CDR3 coding sequence is TGTGCCACCAGTGATTCCCGGACAGGGGTCAATCAGCCCCAGCATTTT.

This chain connects TRBV7-9 to TRBJ2-1, with TRBD2 matching over 10 bases. Germline CDR1 is SEHNR and CDR2 is FQNEAQ (reference sequence). J gave up 7 bases and V 2 bases, and 8 bases lay outside the gene matches. There are 16 residues in the CDR3. The CDR3 sequence is CASSLMPSGGGNEQFF. The CDR3 DNA follows: TGTGCCAGCAGCTTAATGCCTAGCGGGGGAGGGAATGAGCAGTTCTTC.

This clone has more than one count but fewer than ten. This sequence joins TRBV5-4 and TRBJ1-2; D is perhaps TRBD1 (5 bases). Trimming stripped 3 bases from V and 0 bases from J, with 12 bases between. This CDR3 contains 15 residues. Germline assignment: CDR1 SGHNT and CDR2 YYREEE (reference sequence). CDR3 DNA sequence: TGTGCCAGCAGCTCGCTCGACAGAACTAACTATGGCTACACCTTC. Its protein is CASSSLDRTNYGYTF.

This sequence joins TRBV7-8 and TRBJ1-3; TRBD1 aligns across 8 bases. Germline loops: CDR1 SGHVS, CDR2 FQNEAQ. V was clipped by 5 bases and J by 4 bases; unmatched bases: 7. The CDR3 contains 15 residues. CDR3 in amino acids: CASSLTGGNGNTIYF. The CDR3 bases are TGTGCCAGCAGCCTTACAGGGGGTAACGGAAACACCATATATTTT.

V gene TRBV19 combines with J gene TRBJ1-2; no firm D call. Between the trimmed V and J ends, which lost 1 base and 0 bases, there was a span of 15 bases. Per germline, CDR1 LNHDA and CDR2 SQIVND (reference sequence). The CDR3 sequence is 17 residues long. The CDR3 here is CASSIAHTAAPNYGYTF. The CDR3 nucleotides are TGTGCCAGTAGTATAGCCCATACAGCTGCCCCTAACTATGGCTACACCTTC.

This clone has just one count. This chain connects TRBV7-8 to TRBJ1-2; perhaps TRBD1 as D (5 bases). Trimming removed 4 bases from V and 5 bases from J, with 17 bases in between. This CDR3 is 15 amino acids long. Germline assignment: CDR1 SGHVS and CDR2 FQNEAQ. The CDR3 loop is CASSSAPGTQYGYTF. In nucleotides, the CDR3 is TGTGCCAGCAGCTCCGCCCCCGGGACTCAATATGGCTACACCTTC.

The genes are TRBV27 and TRBJ1-4, with 12 bases matching TRBD1. The CDR3 length is 16 residues. Germline-derived CDR1 and CDR2 are MNHEY and SMNVEV (reference sequence). J lost 7 bases, V lost 5 bases, and 8 bases had no gene match. Here the CDR3 DNA reads TGTGCCAGCAGTACCTTAGGGACAGGGGGCGTTGAAAAACTGTTTTTT. This codes for CASSTLGTGGVEKLFF. Complete variable domain (other parts from reference TRBV27 and TRBJ1-4): EAQVTQNPRYLITVTGKKLTVTCSQNMNHEYMSWYRQDPGLGLRQIYYSMNVEVTDKGDVPEGYKVSRKEKRNFPLILESPSPNQTSLYFCASSTLGTGGVEKLFFGSGTQLSVL.

The genes are TRBV30 and TRBJ2-2; 9 nucleotides line up with TRBD2. This CDR3 has 13 residues. The germline V gene has CDR1 GTSNPN and CDR2 SVGIG (reference sequence). The CDR3 coding sequence is TGTGCGTTTAGCGGGAGAGAGACCGGGGAGCTGTTTTTT. This gives the protein CAFSGRETGELFF.

This clone was counted between two and nine times. Other DNA variants within this sample encode the same CDR3. The chain carries TRBV7-3 and TRBJ2-1; 9 nucleotides agree with TRBD2. The germline V gene encodes CDR1 SGHTA and CDR2 FQGTGA. V shed 4 bases and J 4 bases; nucleotides not matched to a gene: 2. The CDR3 sequence is 14 residues long. CDR3 protein: CASSSGLAYNEQFF. Written as DNA, the CDR3 is TGTGCCAGCAGCTCCGGACTAGCGTACAATGAGCAGTTCTTC.

The chain joins TRBV18 to TRBJ1-1; 9 nucleotides agree with TRBD1. Germline CDR1 and CDR2: KGHSH and LQKENI. The CDR3 is made up of 11 amino acids. The J segment lost 8 bases and the V segment lost 5 bases, leaving 0 bases of the junction unmatched. The CDR3, as DNA: TGTGCCAGCTCAACAGGGGGCGAAGCTTTCTTT. Its protein product is CASSTGGEAFF.

This chain joins TRBV21-1 and TRBJ1-1; the table's D call of TRBD1 was not tested on the DNA. TRBV21-1 is annotated as a pseudogene. The CDR3 has 16 residues. CDR3 region: CASNLWTEIWNTEAFF. The CDR3 bases are TGTGCCAGCAATCTTTGGACAGAAATATGGAACACTGAAGCTTTCTTT.

The chain has TRBV7-9 and TRBJ1-2; TRBD1 aligns across 9 bases. CDR1 is SEHNR and CDR2 is FQNEAQ in the germline V gene (reference sequence). The CDR3 is made up of 15 amino acids. The trim removed 5 bases at V and 4 bases at J, leaving 8 bases unmatched. CDR3 sequence reads: CASSDGTGLIYGYTF. CDR3 coding DNA: TGTGCCAGCAGCGATGGGACAGGGTTAATCTATGGCTACACCTTC. Full variable domain (missing parts from reference TRBV7-9 and TRBJ1-2): DTGVSQNPRHKITKRGQNVTFRCDPISEHNRLYWYRQTLGQGPEFLTYFQNEAQLEKSRLLSDRFSAERPKGSFSTLEIQRTEQGDSAMYLCASSDGTGLIYGYTFGSGTRLTVV.

The gene calls are TRBV3-1 (or the pseudogene TRBV3-2) and TRBJ2-7; D is perhaps TRBD2 (5 bases). V shed 3 bases and J shed 3 bases, with 6 bases lying between them. The CDR3 totals 12 residues. Germline V lookup: CDR1 LGHDT, CDR2 YNNKEL (reference sequence). Here the CDR3 DNA reads TGTGCCAGCAGCCATCGGGGCTACGAGCAGTACTTC. Translation gives CASSHRGYEQYF.

This chain connects TRBV4-1 to TRBJ2-7; TRBD1 agrees at 7 bases. Germline CDR1 and CDR2: MGHRA and YSYEKL. The CDR3 runs 14 residues. V lost 1 base to trimming and J lost 3 bases; unmatched junction nucleotides: 3. CDR3 loop: CASSQGDRDYEQYF. DNA for the CDR3: TGCGCCAGCAGCCAAGGGGACAGAGACTACGAGCAGTACTTC.

This rearrangement joins TRBV29-1 to TRBJ2-5, with a weak D call TRBD2 (6 bases). Trimming pared 7 bases from V and 3 bases from J, leaving 12 bases between. Germline V lookup: CDR1 SQVTM, CDR2 ANQGSEA. This CDR3 spans 12 amino acids. The CDR3, as DNA: TGCAGCGGTGGGAGGAGGGAAGAGACCCAGTACTTC. Translated, it gives CSGGRREETQYF.

The chain links TRBV3-1 (or the pseudogene TRBV3-2) to TRBJ2-2; 14 nucleotides match TRBD2. In germline, CDR1 is LGHDT, CDR2 YNNKEL (reference sequence). The CDR3 sequence is 15 residues long. V lost 5 bases, J lost 8 bases, and 4 bases stayed unmatched. The CDR3 bases are TGTGCCAGCAGCACAGGGACTAGCGGGAGTGGGGAGCTGTTTTTT. Residues: CASSTGTSGSGELFF.

V is TRBV28 and J is TRBJ1-1; D is perhaps TRBD1 (6 bases). V lost 2 bases and J lost 4, with 14 bases in between. Germline CDR1 MDHEN, CDR2 SYDVKM. The CDR3 runs to 15 residues. CDR3 nucleotides: TGTGCCAGCAGTTTAGGGGGGGCGGTCGCCACTGAAGCTTTCTTT. As protein: CASSLGGAVATEAFF.

The chain combines TRBV6-1 with TRBJ1-6; D gene uncertain. With 3 bases removed from V and 4 bases from J, the gap between germline ends came to 7 bases. CDR3 length: 14 amino acids. Germline V lookup: CDR1 MNHNS, CDR2 SASEGT. The DNA for the CDR3 is TGTGCCAGCAGTGAGAGAGATTATAATTCACCCCTCCACTTT. It translates to CASSERDYNSPLHF.

The chain carries TRBV5-6 and TRBJ1-1, with 8 bases identical to TRBD1. The junction had 5 bases not matched to a gene; V was cut back by 4 bases and J by 3 bases. The germline CDR1 and CDR2 sequences are SGHDT and YYEEEE. This CDR3 has 14 residues. The CDR3 here is CASSLTGVYTEAFF. The CDR3 DNA sequence: TGTGCCAGCAGCCTGACAGGGGTTTACACTGAAGCTTTCTTT.

This chain links TRBV5-1 with TRBJ1-4; maybe TRBD1 (6 bases). The germline V and J ends were trimmed by 5 bases and 4 bases, with 12 bases remaining between them. There are 14 residues in the CDR3. Germline V gene sequence: CDR1 SGHRS, CDR2 YFSETQ. The CDR3 DNA reads as TGCGCCAGCAGACAGGGACATTTTAATGAAAAACTGTTTTTT. This codes for CASRQGHFNEKLFF.